What follows describes a single T cell receptor (beta chain). This clone has only a few counts. Its antigen is not yet known. No much larger clone exists at a distance of one base, and base qualities are not known. The cohort consisted of 600 to 750 healthy bone marrow donors. At the time of sampling, every cohort member was nominally healthy, though immune exposures that went unrecorded were likely present. The donor tested CMV seropositive and was one of the 289 seropositive cohort members. A peripheral blood sample was provided by each donor, and peripheral blood mononuclear cells were used for TCR beta sequencing. Genomic DNA extraction from the blood cell samples was performed with the Qiagen DNeasy Blood Extraction Kit. The method was the immunoSEQ multiplex PCR assay. For the multiplex PCR, a mixture combining 60 forward primers for TCR Vbeta segments and 13 reverse primers for TCR Jbeta segments was used. Amplification of the CDR3 region of rearranged TCR beta genes was performed with a multiplex PCR assay on genomic DNA. On the Illumina HiSeq System, the amplified TCR beta libraries were sequenced as 87-base-pair reads. In the paper's pipeline: Across the roughly 640 repertoires, a later analysis counted some 80 million unique TCR beta chains, some 11 million of which were shared by at least two donors. Raw reads were error-corrected and collapsed into unique sequences by a nearest-neighbor algorithm in which closely related sequences were merged to remove PCR and sequencing errors. To assign V, D and J gene segments, CDR3 sequences were aligned to IMGT reference sequences. For a sequence to be retained, at least a six-nucleotide match to both a V gene segment and a J gene segment was required. A rearrangement was called productive if the CDR3 had no stop codons and remained in frame with V and J, and every other rearrangement was called non-productive. CDR3 was defined according to IMGT convention as the region running from the second conserved V-encoded cysteine to the conserved J-encoded phenylalanine. The earlier analysis of around 640 of the donors excluded sequences that lacked an unambiguous match to a single V gene segment. An earlier analysis of a few hundred of the donors classified V segments as functional when productive rearrangements were above 56.7% and as segregating when the standard deviation between donors was above 5%. A statistical classification framework was built for diagnosing cytomegalovirus status from the catalog of TCR beta chain sequences. A later analysis assigned V and J genes by comparing TCR nucleotide sequences with IMGT/GENE-DB human TR gene sequences. A later analysis assigned CDR3 sequences and most-parsimonious VDJ recombination scenarios with the TCRdist pipeline. In a later analysis, every TCR beta chain was defined by the combination of its CDR3 amino acid sequence and its V-gene family, and reads without a unique V-gene family were dropped. A later analysis removed 600 or so highly shared, low-generation-probability nucleotide sequences to deal with suspected cross-contamination and a sequencing artifact. For each public chain, a later analysis derived a clonal expansion index from normalized ranks of inferred template counts within each repertoire. A later analysis computed generation probabilities with a VDJ recombination model fitted to out-of-frame rearrangements, and checked the results against IGoR. Hypergeometric tests were used in a later analysis to score TCR-TCR, TCR-HLA and TCR-CMV co-occurrence, with a repertoire-size bias correction applied to the TCR pairs. In a later analysis, false discovery rates were estimated by permuting HLA or CMV assignments 20 times. A later analysis grouped co-occurring TCRs with DBSCAN, adding TCRdist sequence similarity when clustering within HLA-allele-positive subsets. Repertoires with fewer than 30,000 or more than 120,000 public chains, plus five repertoires with anomalous nucleotide sharing, were excluded from co-occurrence clustering. The table comes from immuneACCESS by way of TCRdb, which keeps in-frame sequences with V and J called. Part of the clones is missing from these tables; in studies checked, under half for an unresolved V gene and the rest for unknown reasons. That table is the source of V, J and clone size, and D and trimming were worked out from the DNA. The sample profile shows approximately 110,000 clones; around 70% of them were found once. The ten top clones hold 6.5% to 9% of the sample.

The data were taken from a study of cytomegalovirus exposure and HLA in healthy donors (dated 2017 in TCRdb). Regarding the study in general: In an earlier analysis of some 550 of the donors, 250 to 350 Gb of sequence data and 117 million unique TCR beta sequences from about 179 million T cells were reported. An early release that covered around 590 HLA-typed donors contained approximately 320 gigabases of sequencing data and 85 million to 100 million unique TCR sequences. Of the approximately 370 genotyped donors, 65% to 90% were placed in the genetic ancestry cluster associated with self-reported Caucasian donors. The study aimed to test whether signatures of past pathogen exposure could be identified by cataloging public T cell receptors. The T cell repertoires of under 750 subjects were profiled by immunosequencing and related to cytomegalovirus serostatus. Besides the first cohort of approximately 670 subjects, a separate validation cohort made up of 120 different subjects was used. To predict cytomegalovirus infection status, the study combined high-throughput TCR immunosequencing, statistical association of individual TCRs with disease status, and machine learning. To study patterns of TCR occurrence, a later analysis re-analyzed previously published TCR beta repertoires from around 670 donors and added high-resolution HLA genotyping. The later analysis used no new phenotypic data to find candidate immune exposures, relying instead on TCR beta sequences and their occurrence across donors. In an earlier analysis of 587 of the donors, high-throughput TCR beta sequencing was used to judge whether each TCR beta V gene segment behaved as functional or pseudogenic. Donor age, sex, ethnicity and CMV serostatus were collected together with the repertoire data. A later genetic analysis used genome-wide SNP genotypes for about 65% of the roughly 670 donors, treating that subset as a discovery cohort. All discovery cohort repertoires had been generated using a single sequencing platform. Class I and class II HLA loci were covered by the typing at four-digit resolution. Typing coverage differed by locus: A, B, C, DRB1 and DQB1 were typed in roughly 629-640 donors, DQA1 in approximately 520, DPA1 in 600 to 610, and DPB1 in approximately 450. Because of strong linkage in the cohort, a handful of DR-DQ haplotypes were treated as single units for association and clustering. On average, 235,054 unique TCR beta nucleotide sequences were sequenced per donor among more than 350 genotyped donors of the cohort, with 15% to 20% of those sequences being non-productive.

General findings and caveats noted by the study authors: Because some donors lacked HLA typing at each locus, the association tests relied only on the typed subset. CMV serostatus was the only immune exposure information available for the cohort. Compared with equally common non-associated chains, HLA-associated TCR beta chains in a later analysis were more clonally expanded and had lower generation probabilities. Because the 87-base-pair reads could not distinguish some IMGT-functional V segments, including TRBV6-2 and TRBV6-3, those segments were excluded. Across donors, most TCR sequences were observed very rarely, whereas some public TCRs were present in many individuals. In a later genetic analysis, a missense DCLRE1C variant was associated with V-gene and J-gene trimming of TCR beta chains, and the association was replicated in an independent cohort. A further reported finding was that TCR beta sequences accurately predicted the HLA-A and HLA-B alleles for most subjects in the first cohort. The cohort was sequenced for TCR beta chains only, and without alpha or paired-chain data the features that could be detected were limited. Linkage disequilibrium might explain the correlated functional status among segregating V segments, but an unknown experimental factor could not be excluded. Because counts were too low, roughly 17 rarely observed V segments, including chromosome 9 orphons, were left out of the earlier analysis of 587 of the donors. A later analysis reported that several top co-occurrence clusters appeared linked to parvovirus B19, influenza, CMV and Epstein-Barr virus. In vitro tests confirmed that a few of the cytomegalovirus-associated TCR beta chains recognize cytomegalovirus antigens. In an earlier analysis of some 500 of the donors, most TCR beta V segments were observed in productive rearrangements about 87% or about 30% of the time, broadly matching IMGT annotations. A later genetic analysis reported fewer N-insertions in productive TCRs among donors in an Asian-associated ancestry cluster than the roughly 700-donor mean. At a false discovery rate of 0.05, a later analysis linked about 17,000 TCR beta sequences to specific HLA alleles. The study listed 164 TCR beta chains as associated with cytomegalovirus. The sequencing pipeline was judged likely to have produced a cluster of highly shared sequence variants as a technical artifact. A later analysis found that most CMV-associated TCR beta chains appeared HLA-restricted, with HLA associations seemingly driven largely by CMV exposure. In a later analysis, the rate of TCR association differed among HLA loci, with DRB1 alleles having the most associated TCRs and HLA-C alleles having the fewest. The authors suggested that the approach could potentially be generalized to other disease states and immunological phenotypes. The presence/absence analyses assumed that sequencing depth was roughly uniform across donors, and that assumption may not be true. When HLA alleles, especially DR and DQ, strongly co-occurred, attributing TCR associations to individual alleles was difficult. The classifier was reported to diagnose cytomegalovirus status with high specificity and sensitivity in both the original cohort and the validation cohort.

CDR1 and CDR2 are drawn from the germline V gene: MNHEY, SVGAGI. The CDR3 contains 14 residues, cysteine and phenylalanine counted. Here the CDR3 DNA is all that survives: 42 bases in frame from base 1. The V and J ends are trimmed by 6 bases and 0 bases, leaving 11 bases between them. This chain is built from TRBV6-5 and TRBJ1-1, with TRBD1 tentatively as D gene (6 bases match). The sample taken for sequencing was PBMCs. The receptor's source is a woman aged 40 to 49 in good health and CMV-seropositive. The CDR3 region has the sequence CASRDRNMNTEAFF. In nucleotides, the sequence is TGTGCCAGCAGAGACAGGAACATGAACACTGAAGCTTTCTTT.